The rows below give T cell receptor beta chains drawn from one sample of a study of metastatic and nonmetastatic thyroid tumors. TCRdb re-analyzed the PCR reads using MiXCR. The top ten hold under 12% of the sample, which has approximately 31,000 clones, 18% seen once. The specimen was blood. The source of these receptors is a female donor with papillary thyroid cancer or a benign thyroid nodule (not recorded which). Some clones in this sample may be carry-over from other donors' samples. The CDR3 runs from the conserved cysteine through the conserved F or W. A D gene is named only where the DNA matches it firmly. Where a row states a size, it is once, few, many or the class of an expanded clone; other rows omit it.

CDR3 protein	CDR3 DNA	J gene	D gene	clone size	V gene
CASSGLGGSESSYEKYF	TGTGCCAGCAGCGGGCTTGGTGGTAGCGAGAGCTCCTACGAGAAGTACTTC	TRBJ2-7	-	-	TRBV9
CASSPTTGGYEQYF	TGTGCCAGCAGCCCAACGACAGGGGGCTACGAGCAGTACTTC	TRBJ2-7	TRBD1	many	TRBV11-2
CASRHRSTDTQYF	TGTGCCAGTAGACATAGGAGCACAGATACGCAGTATTTT	TRBJ2-3	-	many	TRBV7-9
CASSEFQETQYF	TGTGCCAGCAGTGAGTTCCAAGAGACCCAGTACTTC	TRBJ2-5	-	-	TRBV2
CASSEPGTGAYNEQFF	TGTGCCAGCAGCGAGCCCGGGACAGGGGCGTATAATGAGCAGTTCTTC	TRBJ2-1	TRBD1	many	TRBV9
CAWSDQREGPFEQFF	TGTGCCTGGAGTGATCAGCGGGAGGGCCCATTTGAGCAGTTCTTC	TRBJ2-1	TRBD2	many	TRBV30
CASSPPGQGDYTF	TGCGCCAGCAGCCCTCCAGGGCAGGGCGACTACACCTTC	TRBJ1-2	-	-	TRBV5-1
CSASEGGPYEQYF	TGCAGTGCTTCGGAGGGCGGCCCCTACGAGCAGTACTTC	TRBJ2-7	-	many	TRBV20-1
CASSPSKNIQYF	TGTGCCAGCTCGCCCTCCAAAAACATTCAGTACTTC	TRBJ2-4	-	many	TRBV18
CASSGGRRPTGANVLTF	TGTGCCAGCAGCGGGGGGCGGCGACCTACTGGGGCCAACGTCCTGACTTTC	TRBJ2-6	-	many	TRBV25-1
CSAKGDGYTF	TGCAGTGCTAAAGGGGATGGCTACACCTTC	TRBJ1-2	-	many	TRBV20-1
CASSEPGEGGPSGANVLTF	TGTGCCAGCAGTGAACCGGGGGAGGGAGGACCATCTGGGGCCAACGTCCTGACTTTC	TRBJ2-6	TRBD2	-	TRBV2
CASSLGVRHTGEPFF	TGCGCCAGCAGCTTGGGCGTTAGGCACACCGGGGAGCCGTTTTTT	TRBJ2-2	-	-	TRBV5-1
CASDIRGTGGIEAFF	TGTGCCAGCGATATCAGGGGGACCGGGGGCATTGAAGCTTTCTTT	TRBJ1-1	TRBD1	few	TRBV12-3/TRBV12-4
CASSLTRGLLNEAFF	TGTGCCAGCAGTTTAACCAGGGGGCTTTTGAATGAAGCTTTCTTT	TRBJ1-1	TRBD1	-	TRBV27
CASRLGVEKLFF	TGTGCCAGTAGATTGGGTGTTGAAAAACTGTTTTTT	TRBJ1-4	-	many	TRBV19
CASSFPGKGSYNEQLF	TGTGCCAGCAGTTTCCCGGGGAAGGGCTCCTACAATGAGCAGTTATTC	TRBJ2-1	-	few	TRBV28
CASEIAGRQYF	TGTGCCAGCGAGATTGCGGGGAGGCAGTACTTC	TRBJ2-7	-	many	TRBV6-1
CASSEQGGPYEQYF	TGTGCCAGCAGTGAGCAGGGTGGTCCCTACGAGCAGTACTTC	TRBJ2-7	-	-	TRBV6-1
CASSEEGNTEAFF	TGTGCCAGCAGTGAAGAGGGGAACACTGAAGCTTTCTTT	TRBJ1-1	-	many	TRBV2
CASSPGQPQETQYF	TGCGCCAGCAGCCCCGGACAGCCGCAAGAGACCCAGTACTTC	TRBJ2-5	-	many	TRBV5-1
CASRSQGIYEQYF	TGTGCCAGCAGATCCCAGGGGATCTACGAGCAGTACTTC	TRBJ2-7	-	-	TRBV28
CASRGQGAEQPQHF	TGTGCCAGCAGGGGACAGGGGGCTGAGCAGCCCCAGCATTTT	TRBJ1-5	TRBD1	few	TRBV6-1
CASSKQGANGNTIYF	TGTGCCAGTAGTAAACAGGGGGCAAATGGAAACACCATATATTTT	TRBJ1-3	TRBD1	medium-sized	TRBV19
CASSSLGGPYEQYF	TGTGCCAGTAGTTCCCTCGGAGGCCCCTACGAGCAGTACTTC	TRBJ2-7	-	-	TRBV19
CASSRGNLANYGYTF	TGTGCCAGTAGTAGGGGGAATCTAGCTAACTATGGCTACACCTTC	TRBJ1-2	-	few	TRBV19
CASSPGAGNTEAFF	TGTGCCAGCAGTCCGGGGGCAGGGAACACTGAAGCTTTCTTT	TRBJ1-1	-	medium-sized	TRBV6-1
CASRTRQNTEAFF	TGTGCCAGCAGAACCAGACAGAACACTGAAGCTTTCTTT	TRBJ1-1	-	few	TRBV6-1
CASSEVKLYSGNTIYF	TGTGCCAGCAGTGAAGTCAAATTATACTCTGGAAACACCATATATTTT	TRBJ1-3	-	many	TRBV2
CASSSRLAGGGEQFF	TGCGCCAGCAGCTCGAGACTAGCGGGGGGCGGGGAGCAGTTCTTC	TRBJ2-1	TRBD2	-	TRBV5-1
CASSYSSSHISGGAFEQYF	TGTGCCAGCAGTTACTCGAGTAGCCACATTAGCGGGGGGGCGTTCGAGCAGTACTTC	TRBJ2-7	TRBD2	many	TRBV6-6
CASRLNTEAFF	TGTGCCAGCAGACTTAACACTGAAGCTTTCTTT	TRBJ1-1	-	few	TRBV6-1
CASSERQSSYEQYF	TGTGCCAGCAGTGAGAGACAGTCCTCCTACGAGCAGTACTTC	TRBJ2-7	-	many	TRBV2
CASSSGGEDTKYF	TGTGCCAGCAGTTCCGGGGGGGAAGATACGAAGTATTTT	TRBJ2-3	TRBD2	-	TRBV7-6
CASSPGRGGGLIEKLFF	TGTGCCAGCAGCCCAGGTCGAGGGGGGGGTTTGATCGAAAAACTGTTTTTT	TRBJ1-4	-	many	TRBV7-8
CASSLSPGDEQYF	TGTGCCAGCAGCTTAAGCCCGGGGGACGAGCAGTACTTC	TRBJ2-7	-	many	TRBV7-3
CASSASSGTDTQYF	TGTGCCAGCAGCGCCTCTAGCGGCACAGATACGCAGTATTTT	TRBJ2-3	-	-	TRBV9
CSARRGAGGPETQYF	TGCAGTGCTAGAAGGGGAGCGGGAGGGCCGGAGACCCAGTACTTC	TRBJ2-5	TRBD2	many	TRBV20-1
CASSPNPTGGKNTIYF	TGTGCCAGCTCTCCTAATCCAACAGGGGGCAAAAACACCATATATTTT	TRBJ1-3	TRBD1	many	TRBV18
CAISEYGTSGNEKLFF	TGTGCCATCAGTGAGTACGGGACATCGGGTAATGAAAAACTGTTTTTT	TRBJ1-4	-	many	TRBV10-3
CASSSTGSEQYF	TGTGCCAGCAGTTCGACAGGGTCCGAGCAGTACTTC	TRBJ2-7	TRBD1	medium-sized	TRBV7-3
CASSVTYEQYF	TGTGCCAGCAGCGTCACCTACGAGCAGTACTTC	TRBJ2-7	-	many	TRBV14
CASRLQGRSYEQYF	TGTGCCAGCAGGCTCCAGGGGCGCTCCTACGAGCAGTACTTC	TRBJ2-7	-	-	TRBV6-1
CASTPSPMNTGELFF	TGTGCCAGTACCCCTTCCCCAATGAACACCGGGGAGCTGTTTTTT	TRBJ2-2	-	many	TRBV19